This T cell receptor (beta chain) came from a study of human T cells and chemical hapten exposure (dated by TCRdb to the early 2020s). Context from the whole study: For sensitization, 2% DPC in acetone was applied to a roughly 2 cm by roughly 2 cm area of upper inner arm skin. Weekly therapeutic DPC doses were additionally applied to the scalp of patients throughout the approximately 24-week study period. Patch testing on the upper back used Finn chambers containing 0.01% DPC, with scoring done after 6 days according to International Contact Dermatitis Research Group standards. Most of the patients in the cohort were female, and the cohort covered alopecia areata with under or over 50% scalp involvement, alopecia totalis and alopecia universalis. Libraries were pooled for sequencing, and per-sample TCR yields varied mainly because of small differences in library volumes within the pool. In alopecia patients, the study followed how the peripheral blood TCR repertoire changed in vivo over primary and secondary sensitization to diphenylcyclopropenone (DPC), a hapten. Blood samples were taken from patients before sensitization (week 0) and at 2, 6 and about 24 weeks after DPC sensitization. Blood for TCR sequencing was provided by twenty-nine alopecia patients at one to four time points (pre-sensitization, 2, 6 and 24 weeks). Study-wide findings and limitations: Patch test score was positively correlated with the number of PT1 expanded TCRs, with significance at thresholds 8, 16 and 32 but not at 4. Alopecia, a presumed autoimmune disease, was present in all patients, so the immune response of the patients might differ from that of healthy individuals. DPC sensitization did not change how many TCRs were above 1 in 1000 frequency, and no evidence was found of alterations in global repertoire structure. Compared with pre-sensitization or healthy control sets, expanded TCRs formed significantly more large CDR3 similarity clusters, which is consistent with antigen-driven responses. After repeated subsampling, the strength of the expansion versus patch-test correlation and the threshold at which it became significant changed.

The time point label, read with the paper, signifies: pre-sensitization, week 0. The sample's treatment or condition label is to be understood as: therapeutic diphenylcyclopropenone sensitization with weekly scalp DPC. Blood at each patch-test visit was drawn before the patch test was applied. Patients were considered eligible if aged 18 to 70, diagnosed with alopecia and deemed suitable for DPC therapy, and patients were excluded if pregnant. Total RNA was extracted from unfractionated whole blood that had been collected in Tempus Blood RNA tubes. According to the germline V gene, CDR1 reads SGHRS and CDR2 reads YFSETQ. Spanning cysteine to phenylalanine, the CDR3 consists of 16 amino acids. CDR3 DNA is the only sequence kept; it has 48 bases, read in frame from the first base. This clonotype occurred many times. Its specific antigen is unknown. The junction does not match germline at one end; this may be a read error.

Library preparation used RACE. Sequencing was carried out with a NextSeq 500. During library preparation, unique molecular identifiers were attached to individual cDNA molecules so that TCRs could be counted quantitatively and reproducibly. From each blood RNA sample, both TCR alpha and TCR beta chains were sequenced. The published analysis was carried out like this. A median of roughly 100,000 TCRs per sample was observed, with a range of about 23,224 to 690,600. The Decombinator software suite was used to annotate V, J and CDR3 in the TCR reads. To make PS versus PT1 abundance plots, every sample was subsampled to the same number of TCRs (28,000). TCRs were defined as expanded if absent before sensitization and observed at least eight times at the 2-week time point. TCRdb ran its own pipeline on the public reads, namely fastp trimming at Q25 and MiXCR clone calling, and kept in-frame beta chains. Every entry covers one CDR3 protein and lists the most common genes and DNA from its rows. TCRdb's processing, not the authors' own work, is the source of the V and J calls. Within this sample are 200,000 to 300,000 distinct CDR3 sequences, with more than 6.5% of them counted one time only. Less than 3% of the sample comes from the top ten.

The V gene is TRBV5-1 and the J gene is TRBJ2-7, with the D segment identity uncertain. The source material was whole blood, sampled in connection with sensitization to the hapten diphenylcyclopropenone (DPC). The sequence derives from a woman in her forties with alopecia areata. Some clones in this sample may be carry-over from other donors' samples. CDR3 sequence: CASSLDVVGDVPLRNF. The bases are TGCGCCAGCAGCTTGGATGTAGTTGGAGATGTGCCCCTTAGGAACTTC.